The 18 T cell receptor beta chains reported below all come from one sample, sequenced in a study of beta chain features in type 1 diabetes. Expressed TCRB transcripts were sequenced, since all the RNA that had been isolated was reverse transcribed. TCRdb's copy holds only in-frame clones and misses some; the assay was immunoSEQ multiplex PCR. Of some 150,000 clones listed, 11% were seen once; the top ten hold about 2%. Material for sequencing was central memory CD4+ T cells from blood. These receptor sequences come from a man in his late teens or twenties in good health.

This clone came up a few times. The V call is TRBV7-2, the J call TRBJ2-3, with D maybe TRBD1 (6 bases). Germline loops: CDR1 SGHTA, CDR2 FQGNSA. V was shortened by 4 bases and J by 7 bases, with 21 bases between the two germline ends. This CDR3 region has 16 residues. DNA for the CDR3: TGTGCCAGCAGCTCGCTCGGACAGCTGGGGTCGAATACGCAGTATTTT. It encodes CASSSLGQLGSNTQYF.

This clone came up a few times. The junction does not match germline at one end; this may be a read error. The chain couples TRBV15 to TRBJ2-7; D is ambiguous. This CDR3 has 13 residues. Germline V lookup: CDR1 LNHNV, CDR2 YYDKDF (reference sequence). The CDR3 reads CATSRDYPYELYF. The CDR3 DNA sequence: TGTGCCACCAGCAGAGATTATCCCTACGAGCTGTACTTC.

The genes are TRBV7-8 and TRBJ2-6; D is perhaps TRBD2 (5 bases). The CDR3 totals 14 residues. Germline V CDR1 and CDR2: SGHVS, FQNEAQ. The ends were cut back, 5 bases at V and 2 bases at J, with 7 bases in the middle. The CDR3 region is CASSRTAGANVLTF. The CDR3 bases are TGTGCCAGCAGCCGGACTGCTGGGGCCAACGTCCTGACTTTC.

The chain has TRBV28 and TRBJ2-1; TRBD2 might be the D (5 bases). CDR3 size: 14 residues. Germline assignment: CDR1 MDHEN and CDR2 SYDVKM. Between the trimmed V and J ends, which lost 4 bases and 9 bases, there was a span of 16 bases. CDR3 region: CASSSHDYPGEQFF. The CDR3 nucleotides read TGTGCCAGCAGTTCCCACGACTACCCTGGTGAGCAGTTCTTC.

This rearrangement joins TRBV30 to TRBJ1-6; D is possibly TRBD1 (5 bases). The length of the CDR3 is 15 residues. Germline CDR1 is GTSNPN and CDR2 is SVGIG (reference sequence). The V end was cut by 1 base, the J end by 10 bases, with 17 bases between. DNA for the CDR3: TGTGCCTGGAGTGCCGACGCGGGGGGGGGATCACCCCTCCACTTT. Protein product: CAWSADAGGGSPLHF.

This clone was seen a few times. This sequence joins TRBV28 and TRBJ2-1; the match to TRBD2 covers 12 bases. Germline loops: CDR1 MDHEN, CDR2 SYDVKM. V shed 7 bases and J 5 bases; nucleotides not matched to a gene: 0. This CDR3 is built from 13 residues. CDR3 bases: TGTGCCAGCACTAGCGGGGGGGACAATGAGCAGTTCTTC. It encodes CASTSGGDNEQFF.

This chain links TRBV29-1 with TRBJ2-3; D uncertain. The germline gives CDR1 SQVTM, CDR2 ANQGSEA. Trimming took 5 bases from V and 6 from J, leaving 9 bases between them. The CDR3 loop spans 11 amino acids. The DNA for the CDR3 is TGCAGCGTTCGTTGGGCGGATACGCAGTATTTT. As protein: CSVRWADTQYF.

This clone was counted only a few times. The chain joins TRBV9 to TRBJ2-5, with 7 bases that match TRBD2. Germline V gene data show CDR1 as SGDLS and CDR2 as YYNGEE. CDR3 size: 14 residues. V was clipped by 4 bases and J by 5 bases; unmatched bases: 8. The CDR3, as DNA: TGTGCCAGCAGCTTCCGGACTAGTAAGGAGACCCAGTACTTC. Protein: CASSFRTSKETQYF.

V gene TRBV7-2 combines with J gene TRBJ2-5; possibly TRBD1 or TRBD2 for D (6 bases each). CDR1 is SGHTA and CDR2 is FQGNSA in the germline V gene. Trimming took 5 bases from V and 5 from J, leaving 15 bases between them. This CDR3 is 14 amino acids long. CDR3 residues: CASSRRGVGETQYF. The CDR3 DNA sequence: TGTGCCAGCAGCCGGAGGGGGGTAGGGGAGACCCAGTACTTC.

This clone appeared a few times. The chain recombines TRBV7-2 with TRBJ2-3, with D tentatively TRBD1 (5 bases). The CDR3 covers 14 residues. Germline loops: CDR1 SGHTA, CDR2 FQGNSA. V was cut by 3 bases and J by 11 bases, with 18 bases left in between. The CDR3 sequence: CASSFDSSPFGQYF. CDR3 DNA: TGTGCCAGCAGCTTCGACAGCTCCCCTTTCGGGCAGTATTTT.

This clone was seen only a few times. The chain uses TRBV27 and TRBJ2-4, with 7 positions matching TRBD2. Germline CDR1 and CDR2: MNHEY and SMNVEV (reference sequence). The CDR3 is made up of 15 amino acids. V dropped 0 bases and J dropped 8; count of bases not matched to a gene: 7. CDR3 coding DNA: TGTGCCAGCAGTTTATCCTTGGGAGGGAGGGACATTCAGTACTTC. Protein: CASSLSLGGRDIQYF.

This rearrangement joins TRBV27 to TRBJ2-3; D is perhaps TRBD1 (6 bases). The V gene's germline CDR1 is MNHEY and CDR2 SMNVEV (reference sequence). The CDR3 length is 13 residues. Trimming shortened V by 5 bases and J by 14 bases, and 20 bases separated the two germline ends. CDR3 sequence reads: CASSAVKVGASYF. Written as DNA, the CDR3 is TGTGCCAGCAGTGCGGTAAAGGTGGGGGCATCGTATTTT.

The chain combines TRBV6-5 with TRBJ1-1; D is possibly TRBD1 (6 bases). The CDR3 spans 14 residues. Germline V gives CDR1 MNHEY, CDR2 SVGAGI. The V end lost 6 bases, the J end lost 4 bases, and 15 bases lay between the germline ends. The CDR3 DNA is TGTGCCAGCAGGGACAGTGGTAGGAGCACTGAAGCTTTCTTT. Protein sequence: CASRDSGRSTEAFF.

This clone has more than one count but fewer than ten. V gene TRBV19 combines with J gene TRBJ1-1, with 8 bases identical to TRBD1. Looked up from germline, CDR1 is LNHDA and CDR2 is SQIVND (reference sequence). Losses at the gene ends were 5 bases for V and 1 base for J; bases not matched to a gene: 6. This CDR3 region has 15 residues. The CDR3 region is CASSGQGGENTEAFF. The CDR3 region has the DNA TGTGCCAGTAGTGGACAGGGAGGTGAGAACACTGAAGCTTTCTTT.

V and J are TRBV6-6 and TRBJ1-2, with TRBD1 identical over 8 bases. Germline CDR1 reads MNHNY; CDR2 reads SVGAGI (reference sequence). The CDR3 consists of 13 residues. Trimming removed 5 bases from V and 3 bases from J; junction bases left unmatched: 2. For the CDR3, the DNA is TGTGCCAGCAGTCTACAGGGGGACTATGGCTACACCTTC. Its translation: CASSLQGDYGYTF.

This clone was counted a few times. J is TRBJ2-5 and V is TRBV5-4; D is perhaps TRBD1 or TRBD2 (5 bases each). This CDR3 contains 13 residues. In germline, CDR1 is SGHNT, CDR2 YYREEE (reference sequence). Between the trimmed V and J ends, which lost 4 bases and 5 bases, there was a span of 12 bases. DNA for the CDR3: TGTGCCAGCAGCACGGAACGGGGCGAGACCCAGTACTTC. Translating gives CASSTERGETQYF.

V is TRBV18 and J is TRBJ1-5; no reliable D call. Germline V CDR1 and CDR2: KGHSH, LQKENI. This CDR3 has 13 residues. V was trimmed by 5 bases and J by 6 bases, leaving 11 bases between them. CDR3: CASSGDPVQPQHF. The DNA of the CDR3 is TGTGCCAGCTCAGGGGATCCTGTTCAGCCCCAGCATTTT.

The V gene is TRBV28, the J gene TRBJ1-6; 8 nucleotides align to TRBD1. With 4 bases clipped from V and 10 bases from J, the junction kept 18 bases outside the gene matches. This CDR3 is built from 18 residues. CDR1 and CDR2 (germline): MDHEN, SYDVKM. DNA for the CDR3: TGTGCCAGCAGTTCCCCCGGCCGTATGACAGGGGATGGGTCACCCCTCCACTTT. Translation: CASSSPGRMTGDGSPLHF.